The clone carrying this TCR beta chain was observed a handful of times. Its antigen is undetermined. These data come from a study of vaccination effects on CD4 cells after COVID-19. Whole-study context: Post-vaccine draws lagged the second dose by a median of 72 days. Study findings and constraints: Marked contraction was observed in infection-induced and vaccine-induced clones late after vaccination.

TCRdb keeps only in-frame clones here, not all; method: immunoSEQ multiplex PCR. The data contain roughly 71,000 clones, 76% of them singletons. Sequencing followed a ViraFEST assay step that expanded antigen-specific CD4+ T cells with viral peptide pools. Once cultured for roughly ten days, the cells underwent separation to obtain CD4+ T cells. Participants were vaccinated with two doses of either the BNT162b2 or mRNA-1273 vaccine. Cultures received IL-2 medium that replaced half the medium on days 3 and 7. V was clipped by 7 bases and J by 3 bases, with 10 bases between them. The germline V gene encodes CDR1 SNHLY and CDR2 FYNNEI. CDR3 length equals 13 residues.

The V call is TRBV2, the J call TRBJ1-5; D unclear. The sample here was CD4+ T cells from PBMCs cultured with HCoV-OC43 spike peptides, taken after COVID-19 vaccination. Subset given: HCoV-OC43 spike overlapping peptide pool stimulation. The receptor was derived from a human donor who received a COVID-19 vaccine. CDR3 DNA: TGTGCCAGCACTCGTGGCCTCAATCAGCCCCAGCATTTT. It translates to CASTRGLNQPQHF.